Here is one T cell receptor beta chain with its context. Clones were sequenced by immunoSEQ multiplex PCR, and TCRdb holds only the in-frame ones, with some missing. The table lists some 30,000 clones, 90% to 95% of them singletons, with 2.9% in the top ten. This record belongs to a study of circulating and synovial CD4+ cells in juvenile arthritis. The source is a human donor with juvenile idiopathic arthritis. The sequenced material came from CD4+ T cells from blood.

The CDR3 DNA is TGTGCCAGCAGCTTAGACCAGGTAACCCCCTACGAGCAGTACTTC. Translated: CASSLDQVTPYEQYF. V usage is TRBV11-2 and J usage is TRBJ2-7; D call uncertain. Germline CDR1 is SGHAT and CDR2 is FQNNGV. Between the trimmed V and J ends, which lost 0 bases and 2 bases, there was a span of 11 bases. The length of the CDR3 is 15 residues.